The 23 T cell receptor beta chains presented below share a single source sample, sequenced in a study of cytomegalovirus exposure and HLA in healthy donors. This PCR relied on a set of 60 Vbeta primers and 13 Jbeta primers. The protocol was immunoSEQ multiplex PCR, while the TCRdb copy is restricted to in-frame clones and leaves out a portion. This repertoire shows roughly 200,000 clones, 79% found once; its top ten account for approximately 0.7%. Sequences were obtained from PBMCs. The origin of the receptors is a woman aged 35 to 49 in good health and CMV-seronegative.

This clone has just a few counts. V usage is TRBV6-1 and J usage is TRBJ1-2; TRBD1 is a possible D gene (5 bases). Trimming shortened V by 1 base and J by 7 bases, and 16 bases separated the two germline ends. This CDR3 has 15 amino acids. Per germline, CDR1 MNHNS and CDR2 SASEGT. This CDR3 reads CASSEGGGAVRGYTF. The DNA for the CDR3 is TGTGCCAGCAGTGAAGGGGGCGGGGCAGTCCGTGGCTACACCTTC.

In regard to this clone: Other DNA sequences of this sample code for an identical CDR3. V is TRBV5-1 and J is TRBJ2-3, with D perhaps matching TRBD1 (5 bases). This CDR3 contains 13 residues. The germline V gene has CDR1 SGHRS and CDR2 YFSETQ. V lost 4 bases, J lost 0 bases, and 6 bases lay in between. CDR3 sequence reads: CASSRQSTDTQYF. The CDR3 nucleotides are TGCGCCAGCAGCCGACAGAGCACAGATACGCAGTATTTT.

The J gene is TRBJ2-3, the V gene TRBV19, with a possible D match to TRBD1 (6 bases). The V end lost 7 bases, the J end lost 0 bases, and 23 bases lay between the germline ends. Germline V gene sequence: CDR1 LNHDA, CDR2 SQIVND (reference sequence). CDR3 length: 18 residues. In DNA form, the CDR3 reads TGTGCCAGTAAAGACGATGGGACACCTTTCTCTAGCACAGATACGCAGTATTTT. It yields the protein CASKDDGTPFSSTDTQYF. Full variable domain (missing parts from reference TRBV19 and TRBJ2-3): DGGITQSPKYLFRKEGQNVTLSCEQNLNHDAMYWYRQDPGQGLRLIYYSQIVNDFQKGDIAEGYSVSREKKESFPLTVTSAQKNPTAFYLCASKDDGTPFSSTDTQYFGPGTRLTVL.

The chain recombines TRBV7-2 with TRBJ2-3, with TRBD2 matching 10 bases. Trimming removed 0 bases from V and 10 bases from J; junction bases left unmatched: 7. Germline V CDR1 and CDR2: SGHTA, FQGNSA. CDR3 length equals 15 residues. CDR3 nucleotides: TGTGCCAGCAGCTTAGCCCTAGCGGGGGAGGGTGCGCAGTATTTT. This codes for CASSLALAGEGAQYF.

This clone has only a few counts. This chain uses TRBV9 with TRBJ1-2; D unclear. The CDR3 contains 14 residues. Looked up from germline, CDR1 is SGDLS and CDR2 is YYNGEE. V was shortened by 6 bases and J by 2 bases, with 14 bases between the two germline ends. CDR3 in DNA: TGTGCCAGCACACCCCTCGGGAACAACTATGGCTACACCTTC. This encodes CASTPLGNNYGYTF. The whole variable domain, filled in from reference TRBV9 and TRBJ1-2, reads DSGVTQTPKHLITATGQRVTLRCSPRSGDLSVYWYQQSLDQGLQFLIQYYNGEERAKGNILERFSAQQFPDLHSELNLSSLELGDSALYFCASTPLGNNYGYTFGSGTRLTVV.

The chain combines TRBV29-1 with TRBJ1-1; perhaps TRBD1 as D (5 bases). The CDR3 extends over 13 amino acids. Per the germline V gene, CDR1 is SQVTM and CDR2 is ANQGSEA. Trimming stripped 7 bases from V and 0 bases from J, with 12 bases between. In nucleotides, the CDR3 is TGCAGCGCCCTCTCGGGGGTGAACACTGAAGCTTTCTTT. This gives the protein CSALSGVNTEAFF.

The chain is built from TRBV6-5 and TRBJ2-3; TRBD2 agrees at 7 bases. V shed 5 bases and J 7 bases; nucleotides not matched to a gene: 12. This CDR3 region has 15 residues. Germline-derived CDR1 and CDR2 are MNHEY and SVGAGI. Here the CDR3 reads CASSLSGNKENTQYF. DNA for the CDR3: TGTGCCAGCAGTCTGAGCGGGAACAAGGAAAATACGCAGTATTTT.

J is TRBJ2-5 and V is TRBV4-2; 9 nucleotides match TRBD2. J was trimmed by 3 bases and V by 5 bases; bases with no gene match: 7. Germline CDR1 and CDR2: LGHNA and YNFKEQ. CDR3 length: 15 amino acids. The CDR3 coding sequence is TGTGCCAGCAGCTCCTCTAGCGGGACGGAAGAGACCCAGTACTTC. Residues: CASSSSSGTEETQYF.

The chain links TRBV10-2 to TRBJ1-1; D is possibly TRBD1 (6 bases). The CDR3 runs 13 residues. CDR1 is WSHSY and CDR2 is SAAADI in the germline V gene. V lost 4 bases, J lost 7 bases, and 13 bases lay in between. The CDR3 region is CASSVRGNGEAFF. The CDR3 DNA reads TGCGCCAGCAGTGTTAGGGGGAACGGTGAAGCTTTCTTT.

The chain recombines TRBV20-1 with TRBJ2-1, with 9 bases identical to TRBD1. The CDR3 loop spans 9 amino acids. Germline V gene lookup returns CDR1 DFQATT and CDR2 SNEGSKA (reference sequence). Trimming removed 8 bases from V and 14 bases from J; junction bases left unmatched: 4. The CDR3 DNA sequence: TGCAGTTACCGACAGGGGGAGTTCTTC. Translation gives CSYRQGEFF.

The chain employs TRBV6-1 and TRBJ1-5; D perhaps matches TRBD1 (5 bases). The CDR3 runs to 15 residues. Germline loops: CDR1 MNHNS, CDR2 SASEGT. Trimming stripped 6 bases from V and 6 bases from J, with 18 bases between. In DNA form, the CDR3 reads TGTGCCAGCAGACCGGACACGTCCGCTATTCAGCCCCAGCATTTT. This sequence encodes CASRPDTSAIQPQHF.

This clone has only a few counts. The gene calls are TRBV10-3 and TRBJ2-5, with D possibly TRBD2 on 6 matching bases. The CDR3 consists of 12 residues. V lost 11 bases and J 5 bases, leaving 15 bases between the germline ends. Germline-derived CDR1 and CDR2 are ENHRY and SYGVKD. CDR3 sequence: CASSRGRETQYF. CDR3 coding DNA: TGTGCCTCCTCGCGGGGCAGGGAGACCCAGTACTTC.

This chain joins TRBV7-9 and TRBJ2-1, with 10 bases that match TRBD2. The CDR3 runs to 14 residues. Germline CDR1 is SEHNR and CDR2 is FQNEAQ (reference sequence). The V segment lost 5 bases and the J segment 4 bases; nucleotides outside the gene matches: 2. CDR3 amino acids: CASSISGRYNEQFF. The DNA of the CDR3 is TGTGCCAGCAGCATTAGCGGGAGGTACAATGAGCAGTTCTTC.

This clone was seen a handful of times. The chain employs TRBV5-1 and TRBJ2-7; D unclear. The CDR3 has 13 amino acids. Trimming stripped 2 bases from V and 3 bases from J, with 9 bases between. Germline V lookup: CDR1 SGHRS, CDR2 YFSETQ. The DNA of the CDR3 is TGCGCCAGCAGCTTAATACAGATCTACGAGCAGTACTTC. This gives the protein CASSLIQIYEQYF. Together with reference TRBV5-1 and TRBJ2-7, the CDR3 gives the full variable domain: KAGVTQTPRYLIKTRGQQVTLSCSPISGHRSVSWYQQTPGQGLQFLFEYFSETQRNKGNFPGRFSGRQFSNSRSEMNVSTLELGDSALYLCASSLIQIYEQYFGPGTRLTVT.

The chain carries TRBV21-1 and TRBJ2-7; the table's D call of TRBD1 was not tested on the DNA. TRBV21-1 is marked as a pseudogene. The CDR3 runs 15 residues. The CDR3 DNA reads as TGTGCCAGCACCCTAGGGGTCGAGTATTCCTACGAGCAGTACTTC. Translating gives CASTLGVEYSYEQYF.

In its sample, this clone was seen a few times. As DNA, the CDR3 is TGTGCCAGCAGTTCCTCCGGGAACGAGGCTTTCTTT. Residues: CASSSSGNEAFF. V usage is TRBV11-3 and J usage is TRBJ1-1; no clear D. In germline, CDR1 is SGHNT, CDR2 YENEEA. Trimming left V 6 bases short and J 11 bases short, with 16 bases between. The CDR3 spans 12 residues.

The J gene is TRBJ2-1, the V gene TRBV19; the D is unclear. Deletions cut 6 bases from V and 0 bases from J, with 15 bases between. The CDR3 runs to 16 residues. Germline V lookup: CDR1 LNHDA, CDR2 SQIVND (reference sequence). The CDR3 DNA is TGTGCCAGTAGCTCTGAATCGCCGAGCTCCTACAATGAGCAGTTCTTC. Translating gives CASSSESPSSYNEQFF.

The chain carries TRBV6-6 and TRBJ1-2; tentatively, D is TRBD1 (5 bases). The CDR3 totals 13 residues. V lost 5 bases to trimming and J lost 0 bases, with 7 bases between them. Per the germline V gene, CDR1 is MNHNY and CDR2 is SVGAGI (reference sequence). CDR3 nucleotides: TGTGCCAGCAGTCCAGGGTCTAACTATGGCTACACCTTC. Its protein is CASSPGSNYGYTF.

In the case of this clone: A read error may produce the germline difference seen at one junction end. The CDR3 coding sequence is TGTGCCATCCGGGACAGGGATCCCAATCGGCCCCAGCATTTT. Amino acid sequence: CAIRDRDPNRPQHF. The genes are TRBV6-1 and TRBJ1-5; TRBD1 matches 9 bases. From germline, CDR1 is MNHNS and CDR2 SASEGT. The length of the CDR3 is 14 residues.

The J gene is TRBJ2-5, the V gene TRBV19; D is perhaps TRBD1 (6 bases). Trimming shortened V by 6 bases and J by 4 bases, and 15 bases separated the two germline ends. The CDR3 spans 14 residues. The germline gives CDR1 LNHDA, CDR2 SQIVND (reference sequence). Here the CDR3 reads CASRTNRVGETQYF. Written as DNA, the CDR3 is TGTGCCAGTAGGACAAACAGGGTTGGAGAGACCCAGTACTTC.

V is TRBV5-1 and J is TRBJ2-1; 11 bases fit TRBD2. The CDR3 sequence is 16 residues long. Germline values: CDR1 SGHRS, CDR2 YFSETQ. The V segment lost 5 bases and the J segment 0 bases; nucleotides outside the gene matches: 4. The CDR3 here is CASSLAGGTSYNEQFF. As DNA, the CDR3 is TGCGCCAGCAGTCTAGCGGGAGGTACCTCCTACAATGAGCAGTTCTTC. Full variable domain (outside the CDR3, taken from reference TRBV5-1 and TRBJ2-1): KAGVTQTPRYLIKTRGQQVTLSCSPISGHRSVSWYQQTPGQGLQFLFEYFSETQRNKGNFPGRFSGRQFSNSRSEMNVSTLELGDSALYLCASSLAGGTSYNEQFFGPGTRLTVL.

This chain uses TRBV5-6 with TRBJ2-5; a possible D gene is TRBD1 (5 bases). This CDR3 has 13 residues. With 2 bases removed from V and 3 bases from J, the gap between germline ends came to 8 bases. The germline V gene encodes CDR1 SGHDT and CDR2 YYEEEE. The CDR3, as DNA: TGTGCCAGCAGCTTAGGCAGGGAAGAGACCCAGTACTTC. Protein product: CASSLGREETQYF.

The chain combines TRBV7-2 with TRBJ2-3; TRBD1 might be the D (6 bases). Germline lookup yields CDR1 SGHTA and CDR2 FQGNSA. The CDR3 spans 14 residues. The ends were cut back, 5 bases at V and 8 bases at J, with 17 bases in the middle. The CDR3 reads CASSQVTGSGTQYF. DNA for the CDR3: TGTGCCAGCAGCCAAGTAACAGGGTCGGGTACGCAGTATTTT.